The sequence of this TCR beta chain was determined in a study of blood T cells in healthy people across ages. Ten or more counts support this clonotype. The antigen remains undetermined. Together with a sample-barcoded 5' primer, a J-beta primer mix was included in a second PCR lasting about 7 to 11 cycles. TCRdb recomputed calls from the 5' RACE reads with MiXCR, one row per CDR3 protein. The sample records some 1,500,000 distinct CDR3 sequences, 42% being singletons. Overall study findings and caveats: Versus aged donors, long-lived donors had higher diversity and more naive CD4+ cells.

The sequence was collected from a woman under 30 in good health. The material sequenced was blood.

CDR3 sequence reads: CSARRGSTDTQYF. CDR3 sequence (DNA): TGCAGTGCTAGAAGGGGTAGCACAGATACGCAGTATTTT. This sequence joins TRBV20-1 and TRBJ2-3, with D tentatively TRBD1 (5 bases). Trimming cost V 2 bases and J 0 bases, with 6 bases left between them. Germline loops: CDR1 DFQATT, CDR2 SNEGSKA (reference sequence). This CDR3 contains 13 residues.